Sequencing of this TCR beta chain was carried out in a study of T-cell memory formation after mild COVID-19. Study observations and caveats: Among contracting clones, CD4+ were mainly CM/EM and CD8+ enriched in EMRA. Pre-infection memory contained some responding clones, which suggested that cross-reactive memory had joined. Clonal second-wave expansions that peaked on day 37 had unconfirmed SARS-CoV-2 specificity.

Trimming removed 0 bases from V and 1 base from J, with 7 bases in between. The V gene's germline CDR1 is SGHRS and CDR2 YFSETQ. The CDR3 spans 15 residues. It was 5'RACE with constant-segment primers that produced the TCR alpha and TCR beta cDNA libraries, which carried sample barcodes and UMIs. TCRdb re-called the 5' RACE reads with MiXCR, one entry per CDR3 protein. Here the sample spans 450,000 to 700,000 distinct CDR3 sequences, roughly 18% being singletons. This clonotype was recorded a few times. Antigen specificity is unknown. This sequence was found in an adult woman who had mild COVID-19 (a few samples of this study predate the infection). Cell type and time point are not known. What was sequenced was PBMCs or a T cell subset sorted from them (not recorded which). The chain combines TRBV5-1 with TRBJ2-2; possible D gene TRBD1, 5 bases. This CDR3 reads CASSLDRMNTGELFF. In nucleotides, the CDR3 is TGCGCCAGCAGCTTGGACAGGATGAACACCGGGGAGCTGTTTTTT.